Below, one TCR beta chain is given with its context. Its specificity is unknown. TCR analog templates of synthetic origin were spiked into each PCR. TCRdb's table, derived via immunoSEQ multiplex PCR, lists solely in-frame clones and lacks some. The sample lists 72,000 or so clones; around 85% were seen once. Trimming cost V 3 bases and J 5 bases, with 11 bases left between them. The germline CDR1 and CDR2 sequences are SGHRS and YFSETQ. The CDR3 is made up of 14 amino acids. This specimen belongs to a study of PD-L1 blockade in urothelial cancer. Study as a whole: About 85% of the roughly 30 patients comprised males who had bladder-origin urothelial cancer. Blood drawn 3 weeks (second dose) and 6 weeks after treatment start was analyzed. Overall study findings and caveats: Below-median TCR clonality that was measured in pretreatment blood predicted better survival.

The time point denotes: pretreatment peripheral blood. Sequences were derived from PBMCs, sampled around atezolizumab (anti-PD-L1) treatment. This sequence joins TRBV5-1 and TRBJ1-4; D remains ambiguous. The TCR sequence derives from a man in his sixties with urothelial cancer. The CDR3 spells CASSSPGNNEKLFF. DNA of the CDR3: TGCGCCAGCAGCTCCCCAGGAAACAATGAAAAACTGTTTTTT.